These T cell receptor beta chains were read from a single sample in a study of cytomegalovirus exposure and HLA in healthy donors. Repertoires were generated with immunoSEQ multiplex PCR, while TCRdb's copy carries only in-frame clones and drops some. The listing records roughly 140,000 clones. Material for sequencing was PBMCs. These TCRs come from a man between 35 and 55 years old in good health and CMV-seronegative. CDR3s include the opening cysteine and the closing phenylalanine or tryptophan. A D gene is named only where the DNA matches it firmly.

>14|-|TRBV18|TRBJ2-3
CASSSDRSGNTQYF
TGTGCCAGCTCGTCTGACAGGAGTGGAAATACGCAGTATTTT
>14|TRBD1|TRBV4-3|TRBJ1-1
CASSHGTGGTEAFF
TGCGCCAGCAGCCACGGGACAGGGGGCACTGAAGCTTTCTTT
>13|-|TRBV11-2|TRBJ2-2
CASSPWNTGELFF
TGTGCCAGCAGTCCTTGGAACACCGGGGAGCTGTTTTTT
>17|-|TRBV5-1|TRBJ2-4
CASSTDPLSGRNNIQYF
TGCGCCAGCAGCACCGACCCACTAAGCGGACGGAATAACATTCAGTACTTC
>15|-|TRBV12-5|TRBJ2-1
CASAEPRTALNEQFF
TGTGCTAGTGCAGAGCCGCGTACAGCTCTAAATGAGCAGTTCTTC
>16|-|TRBV27|TRBJ2-7
CASSLSWGESSYEQYF
TGTGCCAGCAGTTTATCGTGGGGGGAAAGCTCCTACGAGCAGTACTTC
>13|-|TRBV9|TRBJ1-1
CASSALGNTEAFF
TGTGCCAGCAGCGCACTAGGGAACACTGAAGCTTTCTTT
>14|TRBD1|TRBV14|TRBJ1-2
CASSQGQIRYGYTF
TGTGCCAGCAGCCAGGGACAGATACGCTATGGCTACACCTTC
>14|-|TRBV2|TRBJ2-5
CASSEDRVRETQYF
TGTGCCAGCAGTGAAGACAGGGTCAGAGAGACCCAGTACTTC
>15|-|TRBV19|TRBJ1-4
CASSIVLGVNEKLFF
TGTGCCAGTAGTATCGTTCTCGGGGTTAATGAAAAACTGTTTTTT
>19|TRBD1|TRBV5-1|TRBJ2-6
CASSLRIGTAPSGANVLTF
TGCGCCAGCAGCTTGAGAATCGGGACAGCCCCCTCTGGGGCCAACGTCCTGACTTTC
>14|-|TRBV7-9|TRBJ2-7
CASSPGEVFYEQYF
TGTGCCAGCAGCCCGGGGGAGGTTTTCTACGAGCAGTACTTC
>15|-|TRBV4-2|TRBJ2-7
CASSQGEVDSYEQYF
TGTGCCAGCAGCCAAGGTGAGGTGGACAGCTACGAGCAGTACTTC
>14|-|TRBV5-1|TRBJ2-2
CASSFQGVAGELFF
TGCGCCAGCAGCTTTCAAGGGGTAGCCGGGGAGCTGTTTTTT
>16|TRBD2|TRBV6-5|TRBJ2-1
CASSLGAGDPYNEQFF
TGTGCCAGCAGTTTAGGAGCGGGGGACCCATACAATGAGCAGTTCTTC
>16|-|TRBV7-2|TRBJ1-2
CASSLGFPGTNYGYTF
TGTGCCAGCAGCTTAGGTTTCCCGGGGACTAACTATGGCTACACCTTC
>14|-|TRBV5-1|TRBJ1-1
CASSLRQVNTEAFF
TGCGCCAGCAGCTTGCGCCAGGTGAACACTGAAGCTTTCTTT
>16|-|TRBV9|TRBJ2-2
CASSVARGANTGELFF
TGTGCCAGCAGCGTAGCTCGGGGAGCGAACACCGGGGAGCTGTTTTTT